Below, 25 T cell receptor beta chains from the same sample are listed, as sequenced in a study of blood T cell repertoires in COVID-19. Sequenced by immunoSEQ multiplex PCR; TCRdb stores in-frame clones only, minus some. The data hold 390,000 or so clones, with 80% to 90% observed a single time. The sequenced sample consisted of PBMCs or T cells enriched from blood (not recorded which). The origin of the receptors is a man aged 18 to 30 who had recovered from COVID-19.

The chain links TRBV28 to TRBJ1-2, with D uncertain. The ends were cut back, 2 bases at V and 4 bases at J, with 8 bases in the middle. Germline V gene sequence: CDR1 MDHEN, CDR2 SYDVKM. This CDR3 comprises 13 residues. The CDR3 protein is CASSLGPGYGYTF. CDR3 nucleotides: TGTGCCAGCAGTTTAGGGCCCGGCTATGGCTACACCTTC.

This chain uses TRBV28 with TRBJ1-1, with 7 nucleotides matching TRBD1. The CDR3 runs to 15 residues. Germline trimming cut 5 bases from V and 2 bases from J; bases unmatched to any gene: 8. Germline CDR1 and CDR2: MDHEN and SYDVKM. CDR3 sequence: CASSPGGQPNTEAFF. The CDR3 DNA sequence: TGTGCCAGCAGTCCCGGGGGACAGCCTAACACTGAAGCTTTCTTT.

V is TRBV11-2 and J is TRBJ2-1; TRBD1 aligns across 11 bases. Germline assignment: CDR1 SGHAT and CDR2 FQNNGV. This CDR3 is 17 amino acids long. The trim removed 5 bases at V and 6 bases at J, leaving 12 bases unmatched. CDR3 sequence: CASSLGTGTGGVNEQFF. CDR3 DNA sequence: TGTGCCAGCAGCCTGGGAACCGGGACAGGGGGGGTCAATGAGCAGTTCTTC.

The chain links TRBV7-9 to TRBJ1-1; 8 nucleotides agree with TRBD1. Germline V gives CDR1 SEHNR, CDR2 FQNEAQ (reference sequence). CDR3 length: 14 amino acids. Trimming at V came to 3 bases and at J to 1 base, leaving 1 base not matched to a gene. CDR3 nucleotide sequence: TGTGCCAGCAGCTTCGGGACAGGGAACACTGAAGCTTTCTTT. This translates into CASSFGTGNTEAFF.

This rearrangement joins TRBV6-5 to TRBJ1-2; 11 bases agree with TRBD1. The CDR3 length is 15 residues. In germline, CDR1 is MNHEY, CDR2 SVGAGI. Trimming at V came to 6 bases and at J to 4 bases, leaving 7 bases not matched to a gene. CDR3 bases: TGTGCCAGCAGCTCACCGGGACAGGGGGGCTATGGCTACACCTTC. Protein sequence: CASSSPGQGGYGYTF.

The V gene is TRBV30, the J gene TRBJ2-2; 8 bases are shared with TRBD1. CDR1 is GTSNPN and CDR2 is SVGIG in the germline V gene (reference sequence). This CDR3 region has 14 residues. The ends lost 8 bases at V and 5 bases at J; junction bases unmatched: 10. CDR3 bases: TGTGCCACCCGAGGACAGGGTTGGACCGGGGAGCTGTTTTTT. Its protein is CATRGQGWTGELFF.

The table lists this clone with a count of one. The genes are TRBV11-2 and TRBJ1-2; D possibly corresponds to TRBD1 (6 bases). Trimming removed 3 bases from V and 7 bases from J, with 15 bases in between. This CDR3 comprises 14 residues. Germline CDR1 reads SGHAT; CDR2 reads FQNNGV. The CDR3 DNA reads TGTGCCAGCAGCTTCACAGGGATTACTGGTGGCTACACCTTC. It specifies CASSFTGITGGYTF.

This chain uses TRBV4-1 with TRBJ2-1, with TRBD2 matching 9 bases. CDR3 size: 19 residues. J gave up 0 bases and V 0 bases, and 9 bases lay outside the gene matches. Germline V gene data show CDR1 as MGHRA and CDR2 as YSYEKL. CDR3 coding DNA: TGCGCCAGCAGCCAAGACTCCCTAGCGGGGCAACCCTCCTACAATGAGCAGTTCTTC. Translation: CASSQDSLAGQPSYNEQFF.

This clone was counted once. The chain combines TRBV28 with TRBJ2-7; 8 positions agree with TRBD1. CDR1 is MDHEN, CDR2 SYDVKM, per germline. This CDR3 region has 14 residues. V shed 6 bases, J shed 6 bases, and the junction held 10 bases outside the gene matches. In DNA, the CDR3 is TGTGCCAGCAGCCGAGGGGGGACAGGCGGCGAGCAGTACTTC. Translated, it gives CASSRGGTGGEQYF.

This chain joins TRBV7-9 and TRBJ2-6; tentatively, D is TRBD1 (5 bases). This CDR3 is 16 amino acids long. The germline V gene has CDR1 SEHNR and CDR2 FQNEAQ (reference sequence). V shed 5 bases and J shed 0 bases, with 11 bases lying between them. CDR3 sequence: CASSAHRSSGANVLTF. The CDR3 DNA reads as TGTGCCAGCAGCGCCCACAGGTCCTCTGGGGCCAACGTCCTGACTTTC.

The CDR3 protein is CASSQRRVPGTQYF. In nucleotides, the CDR3 is TGTGCCAGCAGCCAACGGCGGGTCCCGGGGACCCAGTACTTC. The chain recombines TRBV3-1 (or the pseudogene TRBV3-2) with TRBJ2-5; D may be TRBD2 (5 bases). V was cut by 2 bases and J by 7 bases, with 14 bases left in between. The CDR3 loop spans 14 amino acids. Germline CDR1 LGHDT, CDR2 YNNKEL (reference sequence).

CDR3 sequence: CASSYNYDRGANQPQHF. Written as DNA, the CDR3 is TGTGCCAGCAGCTATAATTACGACAGGGGCGCAAATCAGCCCCAGCATTTT. The chain joins TRBV7-9 to TRBJ1-5; TRBD1 agrees at 8 bases. Germline V gives CDR1 SEHNR, CDR2 FQNEAQ (reference sequence). This CDR3 region has 17 residues. V was clipped by 4 bases and J by 4 bases; unmatched bases: 12.

This sequence joins TRBV7-3 and TRBJ1-6; TRBD1 might be the D (6 bases). The V and J ends lost 5 bases and 6 bases respectively, with 14 bases between them. Germline V gene lookup returns CDR1 SGHTA and CDR2 FQGTGA. This CDR3 is built from 15 residues. CDR3 sequence reads: CASSPYRVGNSPLHF. In nucleotides, the CDR3 is TGTGCCAGCAGCCCGTACAGGGTGGGTAATTCACCCCTCCACTTT.

V usage is TRBV4-1 and J usage is TRBJ1-1; D call uncertain. This CDR3 has 16 amino acids. V gave up 1 base and J gave up 0 bases, with 12 bases separating them. Looked up from germline, CDR1 is MGHRA and CDR2 is YSYEKL. CDR3 coding DNA: TGCGCCAGCAGCCAAGGTCAGGCCCTCATGAACACTGAAGCTTTCTTT. Its translation is CASSQGQALMNTEAFF.

The chain couples TRBV24-1 to TRBJ1-5; a possible D gene is TRBD1 (6 bases). Germline V gene lookup returns CDR1 KGHDR and CDR2 SFDVKD. This CDR3 has 15 residues. Trimming cost V 4 bases and J 4 bases, with 13 bases left between them. Written as DNA, the CDR3 is TGTGCCACCAGTGAGGCGACAGGATTGAATCAGCCCCAGCATTTT. It codes for CATSEATGLNQPQHF.

The J gene is TRBJ1-3, the V gene TRBV6-5; perhaps TRBD1 as D (5 bases). The V end was cut by 0 bases, the J end by 4 bases, with 13 bases between. Germline loops: CDR1 MNHEY, CDR2 SVGAGI. The CDR3 contains 16 residues. CDR3 sequence reads: CASSYSTAGSGNTIYF. CDR3 bases: TGTGCCAGCAGTTACTCGACAGCAGGGTCCGGAAACACCATATATTTT.

The chain has TRBV4-1 and TRBJ1-2; D remains unclear. With 0 bases removed from V and 8 bases from J, the gap between germline ends came to 16 bases. Germline V gives CDR1 MGHRA, CDR2 YSYEKL. The CDR3 extends over 15 amino acids. The CDR3 DNA sequence: TGCGCCAGCAGCCAAGAGGATTCGGGAGGGTTCGGCTACACCTTC. Encoded protein: CASSQEDSGGFGYTF.

This clone came up once. This chain joins TRBV18 and TRBJ1-5; D gene unclear. Germline V gene lookup returns CDR1 KGHSH and CDR2 LQKENI. This CDR3 is built from 14 residues. V was cut by 3 bases and J by 3 bases, with 9 bases left in between. CDR3 coding DNA: TGTGCCAGCTCACCCAGCGGCTCCAATCAGCCCCAGCATTTT. This translates into CASSPSGSNQPQHF. Filled out from reference TRBV18 and TRBJ1-5, the complete variable domain reads NAGVMQNPRHLVRRRGQEARLRCSPMKGHSHVYWYRQLPEEGLKFMVYLQKENIIDESGMPKERFSAEFPKEGPSILRIQQVVRGDSAAYFCASSPSGSNQPQHFGDGTRLSIL.

This chain links TRBV28 with TRBJ1-3; a weak D match, TRBD1 (6 bases). The ends were cut back, 4 bases at V and 4 bases at J, with 14 bases in the middle. Germline assignment: CDR1 MDHEN and CDR2 SYDVKM. This CDR3 contains 15 residues. CDR3: CASSSTGLAGNTIYF. The CDR3 region has the DNA TGTGCCAGCAGTTCCACAGGGCTGGCAGGAAACACCATATATTTT.

This chain connects TRBV6-5 to TRBJ1-2, with D possibly matching TRBD1 (6 bases). The CDR3 runs to 15 residues. V was trimmed by 7 bases and J by 5 bases, leaving 20 bases between them. Germline CDR1 and CDR2: MNHEY and SVGAGI. The CDR3, as DNA: TGTGCCAGCATCAAAATACAGGGCGCAACTTATGGCTACACCTTC. Translating it yields CASIKIQGATYGYTF.

This chain links TRBV28 with TRBJ1-5; 7 bases fit TRBD1. The CDR3 spans 16 residues. The V segment lost 6 bases and the J segment 0 bases; nucleotides outside the gene matches: 8. Germline V gene data show CDR1 as MDHEN and CDR2 as SYDVKM. The CDR3 DNA is TGTGCCAGCAGCAAGACAGGGCTTTATAGCAATCAGCCCCAGCATTTT. The encoded protein is CASSKTGLYSNQPQHF.

With respect to this clone: This CDR3 is also generated by other DNA sequences in the sample. V gene TRBV14 combines with J gene TRBJ1-2; D not certain. The CDR3 is 13 residues long. The V end was cut by 0 bases, the J end by 4 bases, with 6 bases between. The germline V gene has CDR1 SGHDN and CDR2 FVKESK. The CDR3 reads CASSQDLSYGYTF. The CDR3, as DNA: TGTGCCAGCAGCCAAGATCTCAGCTATGGCTACACCTTC.

This chain joins TRBV9 and TRBJ1-5, with no clear D. The CDR3 spans 14 residues. CDR1 and CDR2 (germline): SGDLS, YYNGEE. With 3 bases removed from V and 3 bases from J, the gap between germline ends came to 10 bases. This CDR3 reads CASSATGFNQPQHF. The CDR3 DNA is TGTGCCAGCAGCGCGACGGGATTCAATCAGCCCCAGCATTTT.

In this sample, this clone turned up a few times. The chain employs TRBV9 and TRBJ2-1, with D possibly matching TRBD2 (5 bases). The germline V gene encodes CDR1 SGDLS and CDR2 YYNGEE. The CDR3 runs to 15 residues. The V end was cut by 6 bases, the J end by 0 bases, with 13 bases between. CDR3 amino acids: CASTPVGSSYNEQFF. The CDR3 DNA sequence: TGTGCCAGCACCCCAGTTGGGAGCTCCTACAATGAGCAGTTCTTC.

The rearrangement links TRBV10-2 to TRBJ2-7; no definite D call. Germline CDR1 WSHSY, CDR2 SAAADI. This CDR3 is built from 13 residues. Trimming left V 6 bases short and J 2 bases short, with 11 bases between. The CDR3 protein is CASRVSSPYEQYF. The CDR3 DNA follows: TGCGCCAGCAGGGTTAGTAGTCCCTACGAGCAGTACTTC.